These 25 T cell receptor beta chains were sequenced from one sample in a study of blood T cell repertoires in COVID-19. TCRdb's table, derived via immunoSEQ multiplex PCR, lists solely in-frame clones and lacks some. The repertoire holds about 90,000 clones, with more than 65% as singletons. Sequenced sample: peripheral blood. All receptors come from a man aged 80 or over with active or convalescent COVID-19.

This clone was counted only a few times. The V gene is TRBV5-6, the J gene TRBJ1-3; D not certain. The CDR3 covers 14 residues. Germline V gene lookup returns CDR1 SGHDT and CDR2 YYEEEE. V lost 2 bases and J lost 0, with 6 bases in between. Here the CDR3 reads CASSFGASGNTIYF. The CDR3 DNA reads TGTGCCAGCAGCTTCGGAGCCTCTGGAAACACCATATATTTT.

This rearrangement joins TRBV30 to TRBJ1-2; 7 bases align to TRBD1. With 1 base clipped from V and 8 bases from J, the junction kept 7 bases outside the gene matches. The CDR3 covers 13 residues. Germline V gene data show CDR1 as GTSNPN and CDR2 as SVGIG (reference sequence). The DNA for the CDR3 is TGTGCCTGGAGTGCCCTGGGACAGCAAGGCTACACCTTC. Its translation: CAWSALGQQGYTF.

The chain combines TRBV15 with TRBJ2-3, with D hard to call. Trimming stripped 0 bases from V and 4 bases from J, with 11 bases between. The CDR3 is made up of 15 amino acids. Per germline, CDR1 LNHNV and CDR2 YYDKDF (reference sequence). In DNA form, the CDR3 reads TGTGCCACCAGCAGAGAGGGCGATGGCGCAGATACGCAGTATTTT. Translation: CATSREGDGADTQYF.

The chain has TRBV6-6 and TRBJ2-5; possible D gene TRBD2, 7 bases. V lost 2 bases and J 4 bases, leaving 17 bases between the germline ends. CDR3 length: 16 amino acids. The V gene's germline CDR1 is MNHNY and CDR2 SVGAGI (reference sequence). The CDR3 DNA follows: TGTGCCAGCAGTTACCCGACAGGTCGCGGGGGAGAGACCCAGTACTTC. Translating gives CASSYPTGRGGETQYF.

This chain connects TRBV7-3 to TRBJ2-6, with D uncertain. CDR3 length equals 16 residues. Deletions cut 4 bases from V and 0 bases from J, with 10 bases between. CDR1 SGHTA and CDR2 FQGTGA come from the germline V gene. CDR3 coding DNA: TGTGCCAGCAGCTCGGGTAGACTCTCTGGGGCCAACGTCCTGACTTTC. This codes for CASSSGRLSGANVLTF.

V gene TRBV2 combines with J gene TRBJ2-1; TRBD1 matches at 7 bases. The CDR3 is made up of 13 amino acids. Germline values: CDR1 SNHLY, CDR2 FYNNEI. V lost 9 bases and J lost 4; bases outside the gene matches: 6. CDR3 DNA: TGTGCCAGTTTAGGACAGGATTACAATGAGCAGTTCTTC. Its translation is CASLGQDYNEQFF.

In its sample, this clone was seen many times. The CDR3 spells CASNQNSGGALDTQYF. For the CDR3, the DNA is TGTGCCAGCAACCAGAATAGCGGGGGGGCTCTAGATACGCAGTATTTT. This sequence joins TRBV11-2 and TRBJ2-3; 11 nucleotides line up with TRBD2. Germline V lookup: CDR1 SGHAT, CDR2 FQNNGV. V lost 7 bases and J lost 5; bases outside the gene matches: 11. The CDR3 length is 16 residues.

The chain joins TRBV9 to TRBJ1-2; TRBD1 agrees at 10 bases. V shed 3 bases and J 7 bases; nucleotides not matched to a gene: 6. The germline V gene encodes CDR1 SGDLS and CDR2 YYNGEE. The CDR3 spans 14 residues. CDR3 bases: TGTGCCAGCAGCGGGCCGGGACAGGGGTTTGGCTACACCTTC. Translated: CASSGPGQGFGYTF. Variable domain in full (rest from reference TRBV9 and TRBJ1-2): DSGVTQTPKHLITATGQRVTLRCSPRSGDLSVYWYQQSLDQGLQFLIQYYNGEERAKGNILERFSAQQFPDLHSELNLSSLELGDSALYFCASSGPGQGFGYTFGSGTRLTVV.

This rearrangement joins TRBV7-2 to TRBJ2-2; 7 bases map to TRBD2. The junction had 13 bases not matched to a gene; V was cut back by 5 bases and J by 4 bases. The CDR3 length is 17 residues. Per the germline V gene, CDR1 is SGHTA and CDR2 is FQGNSA. CDR3 bases: TGTGCCAGCAGCCGGATTATTTCGCGGGGGAGCACCGGGGAGCTGTTTTTT. Its translation is CASSRIISRGSTGELFF.

This sequence joins TRBV5-1 and TRBJ2-2; 7 bases are shared with TRBD1. V gave up 3 bases and J gave up 5 bases; unmatched junction bases: 7. CDR3 length equals 15 residues. Germline-derived CDR1 and CDR2 are SGHRS and YFSETQ. The CDR3: CASSSTGQKTGELFF. In DNA form, the CDR3 reads TGCGCCAGCAGCTCGACAGGGCAAAAAACCGGGGAGCTGTTTTTT.

J is TRBJ2-3 and V is TRBV9; D is possibly TRBD2 (5 bases). The CDR3 runs to 14 residues. Germline values: CDR1 SGDLS, CDR2 YYNGEE. V gave up 4 bases and J gave up 4 bases, with 13 bases separating them. CDR3 nucleotide sequence: TGTGCCAGCAGCCAAGCGTTGCGGGCAGATACGCAGTATTTT. This sequence encodes CASSQALRADTQYF.

The rearrangement links TRBV5-1 to TRBJ2-7; 7 bases are shared with TRBD2. The junction had 9 bases not matched to a gene; V was cut back by 3 bases and J by 6 bases. The CDR3 is 14 amino acids. Germline CDR1 and CDR2: SGHRS and YFSETQ. The CDR3 region has the DNA TGCGCCAGCAGCTCAATGATGGGCGGGGGCGAGCAGTACTTC. Translating it yields CASSSMMGGGEQYF.

CDR3 coding DNA: TGTGCCAGCAGCTCCCCATGGGGCGCTCCCCTCCACTTT. As protein: CASSSPWGAPLHF. The chain employs TRBV5-6 and TRBJ1-6, with D maybe TRBD1 (5 bases). The CDR3 has 13 residues. CDR1 and CDR2 (germline): SGHDT, YYEEEE. With 3 bases removed from V and 13 bases from J, the gap between germline ends came to 14 bases.

The chain is built from TRBV2 and TRBJ2-3; D might be TRBD1 (6 bases). V lost 3 bases and J 0 bases, leaving 13 bases between the germline ends. CDR3 size: 16 residues. Germline values: CDR1 SNHLY, CDR2 FYNNEI. CDR3 nucleotides: TGTGCCAGCAGTGACGACCTCGGACAGAGCACAGATACGCAGTATTTT. Translated: CASSDDLGQSTDTQYF.

This chain uses TRBV19 with TRBJ1-5; D call uncertain. V gave up 5 bases and J gave up 0 bases, with 11 bases separating them. This CDR3 is 15 amino acids long. In germline, CDR1 is LNHDA, CDR2 SQIVND (reference sequence). CDR3 sequence (DNA): TGTGCCAGTAGTCGGAGTGTGAATAGCAATCAGCCCCAGCATTTT. Translated: CASSRSVNSNQPQHF.

The V gene is TRBV15, the J gene TRBJ2-7; perhaps TRBD2 as D (5 bases). The germline V gene encodes CDR1 LNHNV and CDR2 YYDKDF (reference sequence). The V end was cut by 0 bases, the J end by 1 base, with 13 bases between. The CDR3 runs 16 residues. CDR3 DNA sequence: TGTGCCACCAGCAGAGAGACTACGATGAGGTCCTACGAGCAGTACTTC. Amino acid sequence: CATSRETTMRSYEQYF.

This clone was detected only a few times. This chain uses TRBV19 with TRBJ1-5; TRBD1 is a possible D gene (5 bases). This CDR3 has 14 amino acids. Looked up from germline, CDR1 is LNHDA and CDR2 is SQIVND (reference sequence). The germline V and J ends were trimmed by 3 bases and 8 bases, with 14 bases remaining between them. The CDR3 nucleotides are TGTGCCAGTAGTATCGGAAGGGGTCCGGAGCCCCAGCATTTT. It codes for CASSIGRGPEPQHF.

The chain has TRBV5-4 and TRBJ1-3, with 10 bases identical to TRBD1. Germline CDR1 SGHNT, CDR2 YYREEE (reference sequence). CDR3 length equals 16 residues. V shed 4 bases and J 3 bases; nucleotides not matched to a gene: 7. CDR3 sequence: CASSKAGQGVGNTIYF. CDR3 nucleotides: TGTGCCAGCAGCAAGGCAGGACAGGGGGTTGGAAACACCATATATTTT.

The rearrangement links TRBV6-6 to TRBJ1-1, with a tentative D call TRBD1 (5 bases). Germline V gene sequence: CDR1 MNHNY, CDR2 SVGAGI (reference sequence). This CDR3 contains 13 residues. Between the trimmed V and J ends, which lost 2 bases and 1 base, there was a span of 5 bases. The CDR3 protein is CASSYQGNTEAFF. CDR3 nucleotide sequence: TGTGCCAGCAGTTACCAGGGGAACACTGAAGCTTTCTTT.

This sequence joins TRBV19 and TRBJ1-2; no clear D gene. The CDR3 is 18 amino acids. Germline V gives CDR1 LNHDA, CDR2 SQIVND (reference sequence). Trimming shortened V by 3 bases and J by 2 bases, and 22 bases separated the two germline ends. The CDR3 sequence is CASSIPGRGRISNYGYTF. For the CDR3, the DNA is TGTGCCAGTAGTATCCCCGGTCGAGGCAGAATCTCCAACTATGGCTACACCTTC.

V is TRBV6-4 and J is TRBJ2-2; D ambiguous. Between the trimmed V and J ends, which lost 4 bases and 0 bases, there was a span of 6 bases. CDR1 and CDR2 from the germline V gene are MRHNA and SNTAGT. The CDR3 totals 14 residues. The CDR3 sequence is CASSVSTNTGELFF. The CDR3 region has the DNA TGTGCCAGCAGTGTATCTACGAACACCGGGGAGCTGTTTTTT.

The V and J genes are TRBV4-1 and TRBJ1-3; TRBD1 might be the D (5 bases). V shed 0 bases and J shed 1 base, with 16 bases lying between them. There are 18 residues in the CDR3. The V gene's germline CDR1 is MGHRA and CDR2 YSYEKL. In DNA form, the CDR3 reads TGCGCCAGCAGCCAAGAGGTGCGGGGGACCTCATCTGGAAACACCATATATTTT. Its translation is CASSQEVRGTSSGNTIYF.

The CDR3 protein is CASSYRPNERTDNQPQHF. The CDR3 DNA sequence: TGTGCCAGCAGCTACCGCCCCAACGAGAGAACTGATAATCAGCCCCAGCATTTT. The rearrangement links TRBV5-5 to TRBJ1-5; no definite D call. Trimming took 3 bases from V and 4 from J, leaving 23 bases between them. CDR3 length equals 18 residues. Germline V gene lookup returns CDR1 SGHKS and CDR2 YYEKEE (reference sequence).

The chain combines TRBV6-5 with TRBJ2-7; D is unresolved. This CDR3 has 13 amino acids. V lost 2 bases, J lost 1 base, and 6 bases lay in between. From germline, CDR1 is MNHEY and CDR2 SVGAGI. The CDR3 region has the DNA TGTGCCAGCAGTTACCCAGGTTCCTACGAGCAGTACTTC. It translates to CASSYPGSYEQYF.

Only one count was recorded for this clone. This sequence joins TRBV6-1 and TRBJ2-7; a weak D match, TRBD2 (6 bases). The CDR3 totals 13 residues. The germline CDR1 and CDR2 sequences are MNHNS and SASEGT. V gave up 3 bases and J gave up 4 bases, with 10 bases separating them. The CDR3 loop reads CASSDGGKYEQYF. The CDR3 nucleotides are TGTGCCAGCAGTGATGGAGGGAAATACGAGCAGTACTTC.